Below, one T cell receptor beta chain is given with its context. This clonotype turned up a few times. Its antigen is unknown. It has no much larger one-base neighbor in the sample; base qualities were not kept. This sample is part of a study of T cell repertoires in cytomegalovirus infection (dated by TCRdb to the late 2010s). Study-wide context: The HLA type of each donor mattered for the analysis, because public TCR beta signatures pointed to carriage of CMV infection along with the matching HLA type.

The instrument was an Illumina HiSeq 1500. In-frame beta chains were kept once TCRdb had trimmed the public reads at Q25 with fastp and called clones with MiXCR. Entries that share a CDR3 protein sequence are merged under the most common genes and DNA. The sample table shows approximately 180,000 distinct CDR3 sequences, and about 18% are seen once. The ten most abundant clones make up less than 25% of the sample. The investigation overall reported the following: The ex vivo response was dominated by HLA-C-restricted CMV-specific TCR beta clonotypes, which also provided the single most frequent clonotype in two of eight donors. Carriers of CMV infection plus the relevant HLA type were discriminated by the cumulative frequency of public TCR beta family members in the study cohort and in an independent roughly 380-donor cohort.

From its cysteine to its phenylalanine, the CDR3 spans 18 amino acids. The entry retains the CDR3 DNA only, 54 bases that are in frame from base 1. CDR1 is given as LGHNA and CDR2 as YSLEER, both from the germline V gene. Here V drops 0 bases and J drops 0 bases, and the junction holds 7 bases not matched to any gene. This clonotype originated in a human donor in good health (CMV status not recorded). Some clones in this sample may be carry-over from other donors' samples. The sequenced sample was CD8+ T cells from PBMCs. The receptor chain draws on TRBV4-3 and TRBJ2-3; a stretch of 9 junction bases matches TRBD2. The DNA is TGCGCCAGCAGCCAAGATAGGTCTAGCGGGGCTAGCACAGATACGCAGTATTTT. Its protein reads: CASSQDRSSGASTDTQYF.